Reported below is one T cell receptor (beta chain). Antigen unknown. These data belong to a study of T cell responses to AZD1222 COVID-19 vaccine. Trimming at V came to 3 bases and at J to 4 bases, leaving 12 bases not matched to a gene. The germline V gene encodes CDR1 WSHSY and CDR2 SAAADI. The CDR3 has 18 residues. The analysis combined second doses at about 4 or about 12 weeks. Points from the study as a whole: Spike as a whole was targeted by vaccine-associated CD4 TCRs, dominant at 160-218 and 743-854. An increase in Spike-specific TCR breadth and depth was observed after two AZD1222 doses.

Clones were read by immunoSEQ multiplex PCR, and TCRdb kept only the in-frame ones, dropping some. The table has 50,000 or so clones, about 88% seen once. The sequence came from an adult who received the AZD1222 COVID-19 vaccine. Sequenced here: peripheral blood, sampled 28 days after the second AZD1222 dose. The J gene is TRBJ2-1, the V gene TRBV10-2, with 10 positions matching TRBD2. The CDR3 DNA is TGCGCCAGCAGTGATATTGGCTTAGCGGGGGGCTATTACAATGAGCAGTTCTTC. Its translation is CASSDIGLAGGYYNEQFF.